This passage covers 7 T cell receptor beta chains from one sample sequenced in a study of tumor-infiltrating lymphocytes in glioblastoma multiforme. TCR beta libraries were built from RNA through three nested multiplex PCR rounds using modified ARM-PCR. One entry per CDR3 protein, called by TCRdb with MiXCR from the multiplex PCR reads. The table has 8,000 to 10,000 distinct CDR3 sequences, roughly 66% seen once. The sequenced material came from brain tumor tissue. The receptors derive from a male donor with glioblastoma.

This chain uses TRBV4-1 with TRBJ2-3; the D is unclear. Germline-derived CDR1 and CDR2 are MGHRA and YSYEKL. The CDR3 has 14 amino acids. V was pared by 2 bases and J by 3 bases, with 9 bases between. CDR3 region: CASSQLSGTDTQYF. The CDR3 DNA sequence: TGCGCCAGCAGCCAATTGTCAGGAACAGATACGCAGTATTTT.

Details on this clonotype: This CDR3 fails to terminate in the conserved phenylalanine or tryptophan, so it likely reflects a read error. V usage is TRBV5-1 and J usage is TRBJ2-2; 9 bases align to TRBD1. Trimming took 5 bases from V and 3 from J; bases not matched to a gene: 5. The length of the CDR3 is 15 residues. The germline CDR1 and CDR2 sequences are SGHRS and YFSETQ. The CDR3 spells CASRWGQGYTGELFY. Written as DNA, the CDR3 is TGCGCCAGCAGATGGGGACAGGGCTACACCGGGGAGCTGTTTTAT.

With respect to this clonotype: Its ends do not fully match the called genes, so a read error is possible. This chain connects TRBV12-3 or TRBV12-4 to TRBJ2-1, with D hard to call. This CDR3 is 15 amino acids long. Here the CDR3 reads CASSLSGSFDNEQLF. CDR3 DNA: TGTGCCAGTAGTTTATCCGGGTCCTTCGACAATGAGCAGCTCTTC.

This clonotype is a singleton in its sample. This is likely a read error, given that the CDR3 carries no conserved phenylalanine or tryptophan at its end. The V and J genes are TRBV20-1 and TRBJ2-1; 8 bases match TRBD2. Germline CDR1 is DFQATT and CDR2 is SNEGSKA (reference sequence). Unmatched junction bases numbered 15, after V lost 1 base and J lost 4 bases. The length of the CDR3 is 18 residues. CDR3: CSARALSVTTSVYNEQFY. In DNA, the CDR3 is TGCAGTGCTAGAGCGCTTAGTGTGACGACTAGCGTTTACAATGAGCAGTTCTAC.

The CDR3 protein is CASSQSWRIGSEKLFF. The CDR3 DNA reads as TGTGCCAGCAGCCAGTCATGGAGGATAGGGAGTGAAAAACTGTTTTTT. J is TRBJ1-4 and V is TRBV7-9; D gene uncertain. V shed 5 bases and J shed 7 bases, with 20 bases lying between them. The CDR3 has 16 amino acids. Germline V lookup: CDR1 SEHNR, CDR2 FQNEAQ (reference sequence). Using reference TRBV7-9 and TRBJ1-4 for the parts outside the CDR3, the full variable domain is DTGVSQNPRHKITKRGQNVTFRCDPISEHNRLYWYRQTLGQGPEFLTYFQNEAQLEKSRLLSDRFSAERPKGSFSTLEIQRTEQGDSAMYLCASSQSWRIGSEKLFFGSGTQLSVL.

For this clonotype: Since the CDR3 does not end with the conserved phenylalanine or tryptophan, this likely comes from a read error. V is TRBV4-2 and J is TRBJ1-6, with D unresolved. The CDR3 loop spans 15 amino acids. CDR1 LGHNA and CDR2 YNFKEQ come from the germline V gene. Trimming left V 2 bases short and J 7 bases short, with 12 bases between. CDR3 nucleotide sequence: TGTGCCAGCAGCCAATACGGCGGAACCAATTCACCCCTCCACTCT. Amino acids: CASSQYGGTNSPLHS.

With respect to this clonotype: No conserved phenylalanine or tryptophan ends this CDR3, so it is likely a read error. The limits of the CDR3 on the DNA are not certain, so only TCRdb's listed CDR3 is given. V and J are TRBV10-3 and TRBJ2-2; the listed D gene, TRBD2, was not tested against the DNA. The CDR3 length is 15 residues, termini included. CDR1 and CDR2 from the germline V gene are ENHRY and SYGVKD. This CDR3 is CAISAGTGYTGEPFL.